This TCR beta chain was captured by sequencing in a study of cytomegalovirus exposure and HLA in healthy donors. Study results and caveats: Across all donors, roughly uniform sequencing depth was an assumption of the presence/absence analyses.

Regarding this clone: The antigen is undetermined.

This CDR3 has 14 amino acids. Trimming removed 3 bases at V and 3 bases at J, with 12 bases between. From germline, CDR1 is SGDLS and CDR2 YYNGEE. PCR used 60 Vbeta primers and 13 Jbeta primers. Repertoires were generated with immunoSEQ multiplex PCR, while TCRdb's copy carries only in-frame clones and drops some. The sample has some 90,000 clones, about four fifths seen once. This receptor was identified in a man aged 50 to 60 in good health and CMV-seropositive. The rearrangement uses TRBV9 and TRBJ1-1; D perhaps matches TRBD1 (6 bases). The sample taken for sequencing was PBMCs. DNA of the CDR3: TGTGCCAGCAGCGAGGACAGTTCGGACACTGAAGCTTTCTTT. Translating gives CASSEDSSDTEAFF.